The clone carrying this TCR beta chain was detected once. CD45RO negativity and positive selection for CCR7 defined naive CD8 cells, a population that excluded terminally differentiated effector memory CD45RA+ cells. The entry originates in a study of shared clonotypes between healthy human individuals. Study background: Aged between 18 and 49, the donors were two women and three men.

Running of the assay took place at deep level. Repertoires were generated with immunoSEQ multiplex PCR, while TCRdb's copy carries only in-frame clones and drops some. The table includes approximately 2,200,000 clones, approximately 94% detected once. The V gene's germline CDR1 is MNHEY and CDR2 SVGAGI. V lost 5 bases and J lost 7, with 11 bases in between. CDR3 length equals 12 residues. This receptor was identified in a man between 18 and 35 years old in good health. Some clones in this sample may be carry-over from other donors' samples. The sample consisted of naive CD8+ T cells from PBMCs. The chain combines TRBV6-5 with TRBJ1-1; D uncertain. Here the CDR3 DNA reads TGTGCCAGCAGTCCTAAAGGGAATGAAGCTTTCTTT. Its protein product is CASSPKGNEAFF.